This entry describes one TCR beta chain. This entry is derived from a study of blood T cell repertoires in COVID-19. Study summary: The study drew acute and convalescent COVID-19 samples from the United States, Italy and Spain. T cells, B-cell-depleted T cells, or PBMCs provided the cDNA or gDNA that served as material.

In the authors' workflow: Quantification of nucleated cells was approximated via reference gene primer amplification. The protocol was immunoSEQ multiplex PCR, while the TCRdb copy is restricted to in-frame clones and leaves out a portion. V, J and clone size derive from that table, while D and trimming were established from the DNA sequence. This table holds 100,000 to 150,000 clones, 60% to 80% found once. CDR1 is LNHDA, CDR2 SQIVND, per germline (reference sequence). The ends lost 1 base at V and 6 bases at J; junction bases unmatched: 15. This CDR3 spans 18 amino acids. The chain carries TRBV19 and TRBJ2-1; 7 bases match TRBD1. The receptor's source is a woman aged 70-85 years with acute or convalescent COVID-19. The source material was peripheral blood. CDR3 loop: CASSIGSLTGLHINEQFF. In DNA form, the CDR3 reads TGTGCCAGTAGTATAGGGTCCCTGACAGGGCTTCATATCAATGAGCAGTTCTTC. Full variable domain (rest looked up from reference TRBV19 and TRBJ2-1): DGGITQSPKYLFRKEGQNVTLSCEQNLNHDAMYWYRQDPGQGLRLIYYSQIVNDFQKGDIAEGYSVSREKKESFPLTVTSAQKNPTAFYLCASSIGSLTGLHINEQFFGPGTRLTVL.